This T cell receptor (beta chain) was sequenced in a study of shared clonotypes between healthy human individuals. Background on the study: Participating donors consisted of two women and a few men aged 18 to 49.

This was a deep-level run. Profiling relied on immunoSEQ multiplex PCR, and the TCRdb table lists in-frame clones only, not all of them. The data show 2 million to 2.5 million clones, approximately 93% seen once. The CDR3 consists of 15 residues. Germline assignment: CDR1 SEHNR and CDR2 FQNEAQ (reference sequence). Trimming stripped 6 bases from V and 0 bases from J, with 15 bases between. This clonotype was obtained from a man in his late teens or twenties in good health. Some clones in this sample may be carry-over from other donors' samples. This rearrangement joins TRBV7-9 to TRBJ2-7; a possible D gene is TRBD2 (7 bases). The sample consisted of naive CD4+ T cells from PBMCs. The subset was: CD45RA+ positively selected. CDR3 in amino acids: CASRGGPLSSYEQYF. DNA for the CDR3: TGTGCCAGCAGGGGGGGGCCTCTCAGCTCCTACGAGCAGTACTTC.